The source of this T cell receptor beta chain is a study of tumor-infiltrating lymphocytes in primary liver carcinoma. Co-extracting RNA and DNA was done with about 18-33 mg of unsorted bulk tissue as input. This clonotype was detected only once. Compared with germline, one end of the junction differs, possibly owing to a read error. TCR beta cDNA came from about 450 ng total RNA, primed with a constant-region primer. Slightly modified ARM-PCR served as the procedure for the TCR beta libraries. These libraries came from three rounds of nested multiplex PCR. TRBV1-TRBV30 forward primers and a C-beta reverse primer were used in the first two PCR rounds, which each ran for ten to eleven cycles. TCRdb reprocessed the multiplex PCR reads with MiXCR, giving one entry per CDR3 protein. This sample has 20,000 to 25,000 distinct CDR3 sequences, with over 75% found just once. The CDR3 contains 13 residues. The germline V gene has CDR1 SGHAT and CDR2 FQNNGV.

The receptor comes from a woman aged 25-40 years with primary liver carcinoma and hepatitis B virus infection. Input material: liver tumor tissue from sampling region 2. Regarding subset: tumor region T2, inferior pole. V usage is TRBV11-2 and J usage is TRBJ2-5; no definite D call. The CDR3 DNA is TGTGACAGCAGCCCTAGACCGATTGAGACCCAGTACTTC. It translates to CDSSPRPIETQYF.